The present entry profiles one TCR beta chain with its context. Its specificity is not known. A much larger clone is a single base away; this may be a read error. TCRdb fed the 5' RACE reads into MiXCR, producing one record per CDR3 protein. The sample lists under 200,000 distinct CDR3 sequences, 11% occurring once. This specimen comes from a study of T-cell memory formation after mild COVID-19. Study background: Each donor largely had its own TCR clusters.

Study-level findings and limits: Several responding clones turned up in pre-infection memory, indicating that cross-reactive memory may have taken part. CD8+ contracting clones occupied EMRA, while CD4+ ones occupied mainly CM and EM.

The sequenced sample consisted of PBMCs or a T cell subset sorted from them (not recorded which). This receptor was identified in a young man who had mild COVID-19 (a few samples of this study predate the infection). Cell type and time point are not known.

The CDR3 loop is CASSSTSGAFCEQYF. DNA of the CDR3: TGTGCCAGCAGCTCAACTAGCGGGGCTTTCTGCGAGCAGTACTTC. This chain links TRBV7-2 with TRBJ2-7; 10 nucleotides match TRBD2. Germline CDR1 is SGHTA and CDR2 is FQGNSA. V gave up 4 bases and J gave up 6 bases; unmatched junction bases: 9. The CDR3 spans 15 residues.